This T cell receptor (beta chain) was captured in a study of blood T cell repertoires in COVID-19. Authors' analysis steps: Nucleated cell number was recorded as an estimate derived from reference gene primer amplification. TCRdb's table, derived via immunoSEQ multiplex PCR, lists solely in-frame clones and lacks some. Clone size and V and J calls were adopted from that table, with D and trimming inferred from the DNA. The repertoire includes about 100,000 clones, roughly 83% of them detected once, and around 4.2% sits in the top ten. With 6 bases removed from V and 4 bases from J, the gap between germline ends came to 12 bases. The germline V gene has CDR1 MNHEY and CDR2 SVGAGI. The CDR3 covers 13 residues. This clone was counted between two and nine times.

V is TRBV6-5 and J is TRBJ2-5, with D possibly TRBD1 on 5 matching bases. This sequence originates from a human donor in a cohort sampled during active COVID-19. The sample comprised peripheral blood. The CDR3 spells CASSDSFGETQYF. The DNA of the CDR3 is TGTGCCAGCAGCGACAGCTTTGGAGAGACCCAGTACTTC.